This TCR beta chain was identified during a study of blood T cell repertoires in COVID-19. Participants were aged roughly 18 to 89 years from around 26 US areas. Participants had their cohort set by participant-reported clinical history. Only in-frame clones appear in the TCRdb table, and some are missing; sequencing was by immunoSEQ multiplex PCR. The sample holds about 140,000 clones, 60% to 80% seen once. This clonotype was sampled from a woman aged 50 to 65 who had recovered from COVID-19. Sample: PBMCs or T cells enriched from blood (not recorded which).

CDR3 sequence (DNA): TGTGCCAGCAGTTCACCCGACAGACCCCTCGGGGGATTTCTTTCACCCCTCCACTTT. This translates into CASSSPDRPLGGFLSPLHF. This chain connects TRBV6-2 or TRBV6-3 to TRBJ1-6; maybe TRBD1 (5 bases). V was trimmed by 4 bases and J by 9 bases, leaving 28 bases between them. The CDR3 spans 19 residues. The V gene's germline CDR1 is MNHEY and CDR2 SVGEGT.